The 2 T cell receptor beta chains in this list originate from one sample, sequenced in a study of radiation and T cells in renal cell carcinoma. TCRdb keeps only in-frame clones here, not all; method: immunoSEQ multiplex PCR. The sample lists under 150,000 clones, about 81% occurring once. Noted time point: blood 2 weeks post-SBRT. Treatment indicated: 15 Gy SBRT to primary tumor, nephrectomy 4 weeks later. The sequencing here drew on blood, taken from a patient whose treatment included radiotherapy and nephrectomy. These receptors came from an older woman with renal cell carcinoma.

The chain combines TRBV6-1 with TRBJ2-1; TRBD2 aligns across 7 bases. The CDR3 extends over 14 amino acids. Germline V CDR1 and CDR2: MNHNS, SASEGT. Trimming removed 8 bases from V and 6 bases from J; junction bases left unmatched: 10. The CDR3 loop is CASLIRGGPNEQFF. The CDR3 DNA follows: TGTGCCAGCTTGATCCGGGGAGGGCCCAATGAGCAGTTCTTC.

J is TRBJ1-4 and V is TRBV19; 7 bases align to TRBD1. V lost 7 bases to trimming and J lost 4 bases; unmatched junction nucleotides: 9. In germline, CDR1 is LNHDA, CDR2 SQIVND (reference sequence). This CDR3 has 15 residues. The CDR3 nucleotides are TGTGCCAGTACCGAGGGGACAGCCGGTAATGAAAAACTGTTTTTT. This codes for CASTEGTAGNEKLFF.